The sample holds one count of the clone carrying this T cell receptor beta chain. V dropped 7 bases and J dropped 2; count of bases not matched to a gene: 8. Germline CDR1 SQVTM, CDR2 ANQGSEA. This CDR3 has 14 amino acids. The sample is drawn from a study of T cell repertoires in cytomegalovirus infection. TCRdb reprocessed the reads with MiXCR, giving one entry per CDR3 protein. The table lists 150,000 to 200,000 distinct CDR3 sequences, 13% to 15% of them singletons. This clonotype was sampled from a human donor in good health (CMV status not recorded). Some clones in this sample may be carry-over from other donors' samples. Sequenced: PBMCs. The chain is built from TRBV29-1 and TRBJ1-2; TRBD1 aligns across 9 bases. The CDR3 protein is CSGLDRGDNYGYTF. The CDR3 DNA reads as TGCAGCGGCCTTGACAGGGGGGACAACTATGGCTACACCTTC. The full variable domain, its missing parts supplied by reference TRBV29-1 and TRBJ1-2, is SAVISQKPSRDICQRGTSLTIQCQVDSQVTMMFWYRQQPGQSLTLIATANQGSEATYESGFVIDKFPISRPNLTFSTLTVSNMSPEDSSIYLCSGLDRGDNYGYTFGSGTRLTVV.